The following is a T cell receptor (beta chain) sequence with its context. The target antigen is unknown. The data were obtained in a study of CD4 T cell repertoires in COVID-19. Study observations and caveats: Sharing of several most expanded SARS-CoV-2-reactive clonotypes across memory subsets suggested intraclonal diversification. In SARS-CoV and/or HKU1 spike cultures, between about 6 and 25% of SARS-CoV-2 clonotypes reappeared.

No culture step preceded sequencing of the ex vivo isolated memory T cells. Using immunoSEQ multiplex PCR, the repertoire was profiled, and TCRdb retains in-frame clones only, with some absent. Here the sample spans about 25,000 clones, approximately 93% being singletons. Germline CDR1 and CDR2: MGHDK and SYGVNS. The CDR3 totals 14 residues. Trimming took 4 bases from V and 5 from J, leaving 14 bases between them. The rearrangement joins TRBV25-1 to TRBJ2-5, with D perhaps TRBD1 (5 bases). Sequenced here: circulating follicular helper CD4+ T cells (cTfh) from blood, sampled before the COVID-19 pandemic. The TCR comes from a human donor who had COVID-19. The chain's CDR3 is CASSVRENTETQYF. In DNA form, the CDR3 reads TGTGCCAGCAGTGTCAGGGAAAATACGGAGACCCAGTACTTC.